These 21 T cell receptor beta chains were sequenced from one sample in a study of beta chain features in type 1 diabetes. Expressed TCRB transcripts were sequenced, since all the RNA that had been isolated was reverse transcribed. Here immunoSEQ multiplex PCR was the method, and the copy in TCRdb shows in-frame clones only, minus some. The sample records roughly 300,000 clones, 6.5% to 10% being singletons. Sequencing used central memory CD4+ T cells from blood. The receptors here all came from a woman younger than 35 in good health.

Only a few counts were recorded for this clone. V is TRBV9 and J is TRBJ2-1; no clear D gene. Germline V CDR1 and CDR2: SGDLS, YYNGEE. Between the trimmed V and J ends, which lost 7 bases and 8 bases, there was a span of 16 bases. CDR3 length: 13 residues. CDR3 amino acids: CASGDVGSYEQFF. The CDR3 nucleotides are TGTGCCAGCGGAGACGTAGGTTCCTATGAGCAGTTCTTC.

This sequence joins TRBV7-6 and TRBJ1-1; D is unclear. The length of the CDR3 is 15 residues. The ends were cut back, 2 bases at V and 5 bases at J, with 15 bases in the middle. Germline CDR1 reads SGHVS; CDR2 reads FNYEAQ. The CDR3 here is CASSLTPSSGTEAFF. CDR3 DNA: TGTGCCAGCAGCTTAACGCCCAGCTCGGGAACTGAAGCTTTCTTT.

The table lists this clone with a few counts. J is TRBJ2-1 and V is TRBV11-2; maybe TRBD2 (6 bases). Trimming removed 5 bases at V and 2 bases at J, with 13 bases between. CDR3 length: 15 amino acids. The germline V gene encodes CDR1 SGHAT and CDR2 FQNNGV. CDR3 sequence (DNA): TGTGCCAGCAGCCCTCTAGCGATTGCCTACAATGAGCAGTTCTTC. This encodes CASSPLAIAYNEQFF.

The genes are TRBV27 and TRBJ2-7, with 9 bases aligning to TRBD1. V lost 6 bases, J lost 5 bases, and 5 bases stayed unmatched. This CDR3 has 13 residues. Germline V lookup: CDR1 MNHEY, CDR2 SMNVEV (reference sequence). The CDR3 nucleotides are TGTGCCAGCAGGGGACAGGGCCTTGACGAGCAGTACTTC. Translating gives CASRGQGLDEQYF.

This clone came up a few times. This sequence joins TRBV4-3 and TRBJ1-2; 10 bases fit TRBD1. The length of the CDR3 is 15 residues. V dropped 5 bases and J dropped 5; count of bases not matched to a gene: 8. Germline loops: CDR1 LGHNA, CDR2 YSLEER. The CDR3 DNA reads as TGCGCCAGCAGCTCGTTCGGACAGGGGGGGTATGGCTACACCTTC. Translation gives CASSSFGQGGYGYTF.

This chain links TRBV6-5 with TRBJ2-1; TRBD2 might be the D (5 bases). The CDR3 has 15 amino acids. Deletions cut 2 bases from V and 1 base from J, with 9 bases between. The V gene's germline CDR1 is MNHEY and CDR2 SVGAGI. The CDR3 is CASSYERFSYNEQFF. CDR3 coding DNA: TGTGCCAGCAGTTACGAGCGGTTTTCCTACAATGAGCAGTTCTTC.

There are a few counts of this clone. J is TRBJ2-3 and V is TRBV4-2; no clear D. The germline CDR1 and CDR2 sequences are LGHNA and YNFKEQ. This CDR3 is built from 15 residues. V was shortened by 1 base and J by 2 bases, with 10 bases between the two germline ends. CDR3 in DNA: TGTGCCAGCAGCCAAGGAAATCCTTACACAGATACGCAGTATTTT. Translation: CASSQGNPYTDTQYF.

This clone appeared a few times. J is TRBJ2-5 and V is TRBV9; 12 bases are shared with TRBD2. V trimming: 0 bases; J trimming: 5 bases; junction bases outside the gene matches: 2. Germline-derived CDR1 and CDR2 are SGDLS and YYNGEE. The CDR3 length is 15 residues. This chain's CDR3 is CASSVVTSGRETQYF. CDR3 bases: TGTGCCAGCAGCGTAGTAACTAGCGGGAGGGAGACCCAGTACTTC.

This clone came up a few times. This chain connects TRBV19 to TRBJ2-3, with unresolved D. The CDR3 sequence is 13 residues long. Trimming pared 3 bases from V and 2 bases from J, leaving 6 bases between. Germline lookup yields CDR1 LNHDA and CDR2 SQIVND (reference sequence). This CDR3 is CASSIQDTDTQYF. The CDR3 region has the DNA TGTGCCAGTAGTATTCAGGACACAGATACGCAGTATTTT.

This clone was recorded a few times. The CDR3 spells CASIVIERGRDTEAFF. The CDR3 DNA follows: TGTGCCAGCATTGTTATTGAGAGAGGGCGGGACACTGAAGCTTTCTTT. The chain uses TRBV27 and TRBJ1-1; D is unresolved. This CDR3 spans 16 amino acids. V was trimmed by 7 bases and J by 3 bases, leaving 21 bases between them. CDR1 MNHEY and CDR2 SMNVEV come from the germline V gene (reference sequence).

This clone has just a few counts. The chain has TRBV7-8 and TRBJ1-3; 7 bases match TRBD1. There are 15 residues in the CDR3. V gave up 3 bases and J gave up 4 bases; unmatched junction bases: 6. Germline V gives CDR1 SGHVS, CDR2 FQNEAQ. This chain's CDR3 is CASSFGTGVGNTIYF. CDR3 sequence (DNA): TGTGCCAGCAGCTTCGGCACAGGGGTAGGAAACACCATATATTTT.

The rearrangement uses TRBV10-3 and TRBJ2-7, with a possible D match to TRBD1 (5 bases). CDR3 size: 13 residues. Germline CDR1 reads ENHRY; CDR2 reads SYGVKD. Trimming removed 1 base at V and 12 bases at J, with 16 bases between. The CDR3 loop reads CAISEFQGQGAYF. In DNA, the CDR3 is TGTGCCATCAGTGAGTTTCAGGGTCAAGGCGCGTACTTC.

The V call is TRBV5-4, the J call TRBJ2-5, with D possibly being TRBD1 (8 bases). Germline loops: CDR1 SGHNT, CDR2 YYREEE (reference sequence). The germline V and J ends were trimmed by 4 bases and 5 bases, with 18 bases remaining between them. The CDR3 consists of 15 residues. As DNA, the CDR3 is TGTGCCAGCAGCCTTAGGACAGGGAGGGGGGAGACCCAGTACTTC. Protein sequence: CASSLRTGRGETQYF.

The rearrangement links TRBV28 to TRBJ1-5; D is unresolved. Trimming removed 5 bases at V and 1 base at J, with 12 bases between. Germline CDR1 is MDHEN and CDR2 is SYDVKM. This CDR3 contains 15 residues. The CDR3 nucleotides read TGTGCCAGCAGTCCCCCCGGGGTCAGCAATCAGCCCCAGCATTTT. Translating it yields CASSPPGVSNQPQHF. Using reference TRBV28 and TRBJ1-5 for the parts outside the CDR3, the full variable domain is DVKVTQSSRYLVKRTGEKVFLECVQDMDHENMFWYRQDPGLGLRLIYFSYDVKMKEKGDIPEGYSVSREKKERFSLILESASTNQTSMYLCASSPPGVSNQPQHFGDGTRLSIL.

The gene calls are TRBV5-1 and TRBJ2-3; no firm D call. V lost 0 bases and J lost 4, with 15 bases in between. The CDR3 is 16 residues long. Germline assignment: CDR1 SGHRS and CDR2 YFSETQ. The CDR3 sequence is CASSLAGGARPDTQYF. In DNA form, the CDR3 reads TGCGCCAGCAGCTTGGCGGGTGGTGCCCGCCCAGATACGCAGTATTTT.

The table lists this clone with a few counts. The chain carries TRBV19 and TRBJ2-1; the match to TRBD2 covers 13 bases. Germline V gene lookup returns CDR1 LNHDA and CDR2 SQIVND (reference sequence). The junction had 5 bases not matched to a gene; V was cut back by 3 bases and J by 9 bases. The CDR3 extends over 15 amino acids. DNA of the CDR3: TGTGCCAGTAGTATCGGGACTAGCGGGATTGCTGAGCAGTTCTTC. This encodes CASSIGTSGIAEQFF.

Only a few counts were recorded for this clone. The genes are TRBV7-8 and TRBJ2-7, with D possibly matching TRBD1 (5 bases). This CDR3 has 12 amino acids. Germline CDR1 and CDR2: SGHVS and FQNEAQ. V gave up 3 bases and J gave up 6 bases, with 9 bases separating them. The CDR3 coding sequence is TGTGCCAGCAGCTTCCAGGGCGTCGAGCAGTACTTC. Its translation is CASSFQGVEQYF.

This clone appeared a few times. The CDR3 DNA sequence: TGTGCCAGCAGCCAACCACCGGGGTGGGGACTAGCGGGGAGTCGCTCCTACAATGAGCAGTTCTTC. Its protein product is CASSQPPGWGLAGSRSYNEQFF. The chain carries TRBV4-2 and TRBJ2-1; 13 nucleotides match TRBD2. The J segment lost 0 bases and the V segment lost 2 bases, leaving 16 bases of the junction unmatched. The germline gives CDR1 LGHNA, CDR2 YNFKEQ. This CDR3 has 22 amino acids.

Written as DNA, the CDR3 is TGTGCCAGCAGCTTAGAGAGACTAGCAAATGAGCAGTTCTTC. Translating it yields CASSLERLANEQFF. The rearrangement joins TRBV7-2 to TRBJ2-1; 7 bases agree with TRBD2. Germline V gene lookup returns CDR1 SGHTA and CDR2 FQGNSA. J gave up 7 bases and V 1 base, and 4 bases lay outside the gene matches. The CDR3 consists of 14 residues.

This clone has just a few counts. The V gene is TRBV5-1, the J gene TRBJ1-2, with D possibly being TRBD1 (6 bases). The CDR3 spans 15 residues. Germline assignment: CDR1 SGHRS and CDR2 YFSETQ. The ends were cut back, 0 bases at V and 4 bases at J, with 13 bases in the middle. CDR3 sequence (DNA): TGCGCCAGCAGCTTGGGCTTGACAGGCGTCTATGGCTACACCTTC. Translating gives CASSLGLTGVYGYTF.

CDR3 in DNA: TGTGCCAGTCAGCGGGAGGCAAACACCGGGGAGCTGTTTTTT. The encoded protein is CASQREANTGELFF. The chain employs TRBV5-4 and TRBJ2-2, with 9 bases lining up with TRBD2. The germline V gene has CDR1 SGHNT and CDR2 YYREEE (reference sequence). Losses at the gene ends were 8 bases for V and 2 bases for J; bases not matched to a gene: 4. This CDR3 comprises 14 residues.